This T cell receptor beta chain appears in the sequencing data of a study of CD8+ T cells in alopecia areata. This clone was found once. The V and J ends lost 0 bases and 9 bases respectively, with 6 bases between them. Per the germline V gene, CDR1 is LGHNA and CDR2 is YSLEER. The CDR3 has 12 residues. Sequencing relied on a cDNA template that was reverse transcribed from extracted RNA. Measured with immunoSEQ multiplex PCR; TCRdb has only the in-frame clones, and not every one. This table holds hundreds of thousands of clones, approximately 70% found once. Specified treatment: oral pan-JAK inhibitor, 5-10 mg twice daily.

This clonotype was sampled from a human donor with alopecia areata. The specimen comprised CD4+ T cells sorted from blood, sampled at approximately week 42, from a patient treated with tofacitinib. The rearrangement uses TRBV4-3 and TRBJ2-1; maybe TRBD1 (5 bases). CDR3 nucleotide sequence: TGCGCCAGCAGCCAAGACAGGGCTGAGCAGTTCTTC. The encoded protein is CASSQDRAEQFF.